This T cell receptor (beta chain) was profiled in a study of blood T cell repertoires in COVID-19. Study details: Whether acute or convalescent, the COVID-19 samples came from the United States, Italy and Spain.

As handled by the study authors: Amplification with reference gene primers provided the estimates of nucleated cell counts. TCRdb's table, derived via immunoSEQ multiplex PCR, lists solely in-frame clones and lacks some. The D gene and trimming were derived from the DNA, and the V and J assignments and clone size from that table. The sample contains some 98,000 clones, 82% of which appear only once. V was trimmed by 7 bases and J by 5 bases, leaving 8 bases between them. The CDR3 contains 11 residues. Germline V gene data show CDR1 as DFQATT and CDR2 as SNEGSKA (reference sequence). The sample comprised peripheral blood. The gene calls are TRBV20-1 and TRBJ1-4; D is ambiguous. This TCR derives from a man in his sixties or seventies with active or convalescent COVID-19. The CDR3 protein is CSGHINEKLFF. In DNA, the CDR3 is TGCAGTGGACACATAAATGAAAAACTGTTTTTT.